One sample yielded the 22 T cell receptor beta chains listed below, sequenced in a study of technical replicates of blood from a handful of donors. Measured with immunoSEQ multiplex PCR; TCRdb has only the in-frame clones, and not every one. The sample includes about 73,000 clones, 90% to 95% seen only once; the top ten take 0.25%. The sequencing input was T cells isolated from PBMCs. The receptors come from a human donor in good health.

This chain links TRBV4-1 with TRBJ2-3; TRBD2 matches at 7 bases. With V trimmed by 4 bases and J by 4 bases, 11 bases remained unmatched. Looked up from germline, CDR1 is MGHRA and CDR2 is YSYEKL. The CDR3 totals 16 residues. The CDR3 region has the DNA TGCGCCAGCAGCCGGGAAAGCGGGGAGGTCTCAGATACGCAGTATTTT. Translating it yields CASSRESGEVSDTQYF.

The chain recombines TRBV9 with TRBJ1-1; D is possibly TRBD1 (6 bases). In germline, CDR1 is SGDLS, CDR2 YYNGEE. The CDR3 covers 12 residues. V was cut by 2 bases and J by 5 bases, with 7 bases left in between. The CDR3 reads CASSVQGTEAFF. In DNA form, the CDR3 reads TGTGCCAGCAGCGTTCAGGGGACTGAAGCTTTCTTT.

As regards this clone: This specimen includes other DNA sequences encoding the same CDR3. J is TRBJ2-5 and V is TRBV4-1; TRBD2 matches at 12 bases. V dropped 6 bases and J dropped 5; count of bases not matched to a gene: 4. This CDR3 contains 14 residues. The germline gives CDR1 MGHRA, CDR2 YSYEKL. The CDR3, as DNA: TGCGCCAGCAGTAGACTAGCGGGGGTTGAGACCCAGTACTTC. Translated, it gives CASSRLAGVETQYF.

The chain uses TRBV11-2 and TRBJ2-5, with TRBD2 matching over 10 bases. The CDR3 contains 19 residues. V was clipped by 6 bases and J by 2 bases; unmatched bases: 18. CDR1 SGHAT and CDR2 FQNNGV come from the germline V gene. The DNA for the CDR3 is TGTGCCAGCAGAAAGATTAGACTAGCGGGCTCCCTGACTCAAGAGACCCAGTACTTC. It yields the protein CASRKIRLAGSLTQETQYF.

This chain connects TRBV11-3 to TRBJ2-3, with 7 bases that match TRBD2. After removal of 5 bases from V and 6 bases from J, the junction contained 5 bases not matched to a gene. Germline CDR1 and CDR2: SGHNT and YENEEA. This CDR3 comprises 13 residues. The CDR3 protein is CASSPLAADTQYF. CDR3 nucleotides: TGTGCCAGCAGCCCCCTAGCGGCGGATACGCAGTATTTT.

This clone was seen only a few times. V usage is TRBV6-1 and J usage is TRBJ1-1; D possibly corresponds to TRBD1 (5 bases). Germline V lookup: CDR1 MNHNS, CDR2 SASEGT. Trimming removed 6 bases at V and 1 base at J, with 12 bases between. The CDR3 covers 14 residues. Here the CDR3 DNA reads TGTGCCAGCAGAGGACACATGGGGAACACTGAAGCTTTCTTT. It specifies CASRGHMGNTEAFF.

The rearrangement joins TRBV4-1 to TRBJ1-1, with D perhaps matching TRBD1 (6 bases). With 0 bases removed from V and 14 bases from J, the gap between germline ends came to 16 bases. Per the germline V gene, CDR1 is MGHRA and CDR2 is YSYEKL. This CDR3 has 13 amino acids. CDR3 sequence (DNA): TGCGCCAGCAGCCAAGAGTTGTTCCAGGGGCGATTCTTT. As protein: CASSQELFQGRFF.

This clone came up once. CDR3 nucleotides: TGTGCCAGCAACAGGGGCCTTGAGGAAAAACTGTTTTTT. It codes for CASNRGLEEKLFF. The chain uses TRBV6-1 and TRBJ1-4; 7 bases line up with TRBD1. J gave up 8 bases and V 7 bases, and 7 bases lay outside the gene matches. Germline V gives CDR1 MNHNS, CDR2 SASEGT. The CDR3 extends over 13 amino acids.

The rearrangement uses TRBV2 and TRBJ1-1; D is perhaps TRBD1 (5 bases). V lost 2 bases and J 0 bases, leaving 10 bases between the germline ends. The CDR3 is 15 residues long. Germline values: CDR1 SNHLY, CDR2 FYNNEI. The CDR3 spells CASSERVGVNTEAFF. In nucleotides, the CDR3 is TGTGCCAGCAGTGAAAGGGTAGGGGTGAACACTGAAGCTTTCTTT.

This clone has just one count. The V call is TRBV28, the J call TRBJ2-7; TRBD1 aligns across 12 bases. Looked up from germline, CDR1 is MDHEN and CDR2 is SYDVKM. V lost 4 bases, J lost 4 bases, and 14 bases stayed unmatched. This CDR3 region has 18 residues. The CDR3 is CASSSGTGGGPGMYEQYF. Here the CDR3 DNA reads TGTGCCAGCAGTTCCGGGACAGGGGGCGGGCCGGGTATGTACGAGCAGTACTTC.

V usage is TRBV11-2 and J usage is TRBJ1-2; the match to TRBD1 covers 7 bases. The CDR3 contains 15 residues. Losses at the gene ends were 1 base for V and 3 bases for J; bases not matched to a gene: 5. Germline values: CDR1 SGHAT, CDR2 FQNNGV. CDR3 loop: CASSLVKGADYGYTF. CDR3 in DNA: TGTGCCAGCAGCTTAGTAAAGGGGGCAGACTATGGCTACACCTTC.

This rearrangement joins TRBV4-1 to TRBJ1-5, with D tentatively TRBD1 (6 bases). Germline assignment: CDR1 MGHRA and CDR2 YSYEKL. The CDR3 sequence is 17 residues long. With 0 bases removed from V and 3 bases from J, the gap between germline ends came to 15 bases. The CDR3 sequence is CASSQDWGGANNQPQHF. As DNA, the CDR3 is TGCGCCAGCAGCCAAGATTGGGGGGGGGCGAACAATCAGCCCCAGCATTTT.

DNA of the CDR3: TGCGCCAGCATGGGAGGGATCTCTGGAAACACCATATATTTT. Protein sequence: CASMGGISGNTIYF. This sequence joins TRBV10-1 and TRBJ1-3; D is unresolved. The CDR3 extends over 14 amino acids. Germline V CDR1 and CDR2: WNHNN, SYGVQD (reference sequence). The V and J ends lost 7 bases and 0 bases respectively, with 10 bases between them.

The J gene is TRBJ2-7, the V gene TRBV4-1, with D possibly TRBD2 on 6 matching bases. CDR1 is MGHRA, CDR2 YSYEKL, per germline. Trimming removed 0 bases from V and 4 bases from J, with 13 bases in between. This CDR3 spans 15 amino acids. CDR3 sequence reads: CASSQEGGRRYEQYF. CDR3 DNA: TGCGCCAGCAGCCAAGAGGGAGGACGGAGATACGAGCAGTACTTC.

V and J are TRBV5-1 and TRBJ2-7; TRBD2 might be the D (5 bases). Per germline, CDR1 SGHRS and CDR2 YFSETQ. V was shortened by 1 base and J by 0 bases, with 20 bases between the two germline ends. The CDR3 is made up of 18 amino acids. CDR3 bases: TGCGCCAGCAGCTTGTCCCTAGGGCCGGGATCTGGCTCCTACGAGCAGTACTTC. It translates to CASSLSLGPGSGSYEQYF.

Turning to this clone: The sample contains more than one DNA sequence encoding this CDR3. J is TRBJ2-1 and V is TRBV7-9; D ambiguous. The CDR3 has 14 amino acids. Trimming removed 1 base from V and 0 bases from J, with 4 bases in between. Germline lookup yields CDR1 SEHNR and CDR2 FQNEAQ (reference sequence). In DNA form, the CDR3 reads TGTGCCAGCAGCTTAGGCAGCTCCTACAATGAGCAGTTCTTC. Its translation is CASSLGSSYNEQFF.

V is TRBV18 and J is TRBJ2-3, with 7 bases lining up with TRBD1. V dropped 3 bases and J dropped 0; count of bases not matched to a gene: 6. The CDR3 covers 16 residues. Germline CDR1 KGHSH, CDR2 LQKENI. Here the CDR3 DNA reads TGTGCCAGCTCACCGGTCCGGGGACAGAGCACAGATACGCAGTATTTT. This gives the protein CASSPVRGQSTDTQYF.

This clone was seen a single time. V and J are TRBV2 and TRBJ2-7, with TRBD1 as a possible D gene (5 bases). The CDR3 runs 12 residues. Trimming took off 7 bases at V and 2 bases at J, with 9 bases between the two ends. The V gene's germline CDR1 is SNHLY and CDR2 FYNNEI. CDR3 bases: TGTGCCAGCAATTGGGGCCCCTACGAGCAGTACTTC. Protein sequence: CASNWGPYEQYF.

V is TRBV11-3 and J is TRBJ2-1, with D maybe TRBD2 (6 bases). Looked up from germline, CDR1 is SGHNT and CDR2 is YENEEA. CDR3 length equals 13 residues. Trimming removed 1 base from V and 6 bases from J, with 7 bases in between. The CDR3 reads CASSLVEGNEQFF. CDR3 bases: TGTGCCAGCAGCTTAGTGGAGGGCAATGAGCAGTTCTTC.

The rearrangement links TRBV15 to TRBJ1-4; TRBD1 matches 10 bases. Germline V gene lookup returns CDR1 LNHNV and CDR2 YYDKDF (reference sequence). The ends lost 5 bases at V and 6 bases at J; junction bases unmatched: 12. The CDR3 is 17 amino acids. CDR3 in DNA: TGTGCCACCAGCGGAGGGACAGGGGAGGGTTGGGATGAAAAACTGTTTTTT. Translating gives CATSGGTGEGWDEKLFF.

This chain connects TRBV6-4 to TRBJ2-1, with 7 bases lining up with TRBD1. The CDR3 spans 13 residues. V lost 6 bases, J lost 7 bases, and 6 bases stayed unmatched. CDR1 is MRHNA and CDR2 is SNTAGT in the germline V gene. CDR3: CASSQDRMNEQFF. CDR3 sequence (DNA): TGTGCCAGCAGCCAGGACAGGATGAATGAGCAGTTCTTC.

CDR3 sequence (DNA): TGTGCCAGCAGCTTAGCCGACAGGAACTACGAGCAGTACTTC. Protein product: CASSLADRNYEQYF. The chain employs TRBV7-9 and TRBJ2-7, with a weak D call TRBD1 (6 bases). This CDR3 is built from 14 residues. Germline CDR1 is SEHNR and CDR2 is FQNEAQ (reference sequence). V was cut by 0 bases and J by 3 bases, with 9 bases left in between.